Listed below are T cell receptor beta chains from one sample, sequenced in a study of blood T cell repertoires in COVID-19. Some clones are missing from TCRdb's copy, which holds only in-frame ones; the method was immunoSEQ multiplex PCR. Of some 460,000 clones listed, approximately 90% are singletons. Sequencing was carried out using peripheral blood. These receptors were collected from a woman aged 25 to 45 with acute or convalescent COVID-19. CDR3s include the opening cysteine and the closing phenylalanine or tryptophan.

V	J	CDR3
TRBV3-1/TRBV3-2	TRBJ2-7	CASSHSRQTSVGEQYF
TRBV5-4	TRBJ2-7	CASSLQGSYEQYF
TRBV14	TRBJ2-6	CASSLVNRLGANVLTF
TRBV29-1	TRBJ2-7	CSVRVFYEQYF
TRBV6-1	TRBJ2-5	CASREDRGLETQYF
TRBV27	TRBJ2-7	CASSLSLVQGDSYEQYF
TRBV6-5	TRBJ2-3	CASSYSVPSGTDTQYF
TRBV15	TRBJ2-2	CATSTKVPGQLNTGELFF
TRBV5-1	TRBJ2-7	CASSLGPLRGIYEQYF
TRBV6-5	TRBJ1-5	CASRTAFNQPQHF
TRBV5-1	TRBJ2-7	CASSSNYEQYF
TRBV28	TRBJ2-7	CASSSDRPTYEQYF
TRBV5-6	TRBJ1-4	CASSLGQGAWEKLFF
TRBV19	TRBJ1-2	CASSPGWGLYIPNYGYTF
TRBV5-1	TRBJ1-2	CASSLGTVANYGYTF
TRBV14	TRBJ2-1	CASSLSAPAYNEQFF
TRBV14	TRBJ2-3	CASSQGGGANTDTQYF
TRBV3-1/TRBV3-2	TRBJ1-2	CASSQGGGGGYTF
TRBV30	TRBJ1-6	CAWREGMGQGNSPLHF
TRBV2	TRBJ2-1	CASSAPRGKGNEQFF
TRBV28	TRBJ1-1	CASSRGTYTEAFF
TRBV24-1	TRBJ1-2	CATSDLKQGAFYGYTF
TRBV6-5	TRBJ2-7	CASRRGTGGSYEQYF
TRBV27	TRBJ1-1	CASKRDRNTEAFF
TRBV15	TRBJ1-1	CATSRDHLTRNTEAFF
TRBV6-5	TRBJ1-4	CASSPRFSEKLFF
TRBV27	TRBJ1-2	CATGGSPGYTF